This T cell receptor (beta chain) stems from a study of CD8 T cells in ankylosing spondylitis (dated by TCRdb to the late 2010s). Notes on the research overall: The study profiled T cell receptor beta repertoires in healthy donors and ankylosing spondylitis patients to find disease-linked TCR variants. In total, the full study cohort was made up of roughly 100 healthy donors and about two dozen ankylosing spondylitis patients. Peripheral blood was sampled, and synovial fluid was additionally collected from ankylosing spondylitis patients. General study outcomes and caveats: Blood from ankylosing spondylitis patients appeared to be characterized by a TCR beta motif composed of 7 to 9 highly homologous amino acid variants. The disease-linked clones had a CD8+ phenotype and were found at relatively low frequencies in peripheral blood. Significant enrichment of the disease-linked clones was reported in matched synovial fluid samples from ankylosing spondylitis patients. Some TCR beta motif variants had previously been reported in synovial fluid and blood of reactive arthritis patients, which suggested common disease-initiation mechanisms.

The listed sequencing device is Illumina HiSeq 2500. Quantitative 5'-RACE with molecular barcodes was used to prepare TCR beta libraries. Processing in the source paper ran as follows. A new computational method, built on a probabilistic model of VDJ rearrangement, was used to identify disease-linked TCR variants. Through fastp at Q25 and MiXCR, TCRdb rebuilt clones from the public reads, retaining in-frame beta chains. When rows share a CDR3 protein, they turn into one entry using the most common DNA and genes. These V and J calls originate from TCRdb's pipeline instead of the authors' own analysis. Present in this sample are roughly 100,000 distinct CDR3 sequences, 7.5% to 9% of which were seen just once. The top ten clones comprise approximately 9.7% of the sample. According to the germline V gene, CDR1 reads SNHLY and CDR2 reads FYNNEI. CDR3 length: 17 amino acids, cysteine to phenylalanine. Solely the CDR3 DNA is kept, with 51 bases framed from the first base. V sheds 6 bases and J sheds 5 bases, leaving 26 bases between their ends.

This clonotype has more than one count but fewer than ten. It has no known antigen specificity. No per-base quality is available; no much larger clone lies one base away. The V gene is TRBV2 and the J gene is TRBJ2-7; the D gene is possibly TRBD1 or TRBD2, each agreeing over 5 bases. Sequencing used blood, either unsorted or a sorted T cell fraction (not recorded which). The clonotype originates from a male donor with ankylosing spondylitis or in good health (not recorded which). The nucleotide sequence is TGTGCCAGCAGCGCCCGGGGTAGGGGCCGTTGGCACAACGAGCAGTACTTC. It specifies CASSARGRGRWHNEQYF.